These 3 T cell receptor beta chains came from one sample sequenced in a study of early T cells in non-severe SARS-CoV-2 infection. TCRdb processed the 5' RACE reads anew with MiXCR; each CDR3 protein has one entry. The sample records some 55,000 distinct CDR3 sequences, around 12% being singletons. What was sequenced was whole blood. These receptors were taken from an adult who was a healthcare worker with PCR-confirmed SARS-CoV-2 infection or an uninfected control (not recorded which).

This clonotype was counted ten times or more. The gene calls are TRBV20-1 and TRBJ2-3; D unresolved. CDR1 is DFQATT and CDR2 is SNEGSKA in the germline V gene (reference sequence). The CDR3 is 12 amino acids. V gave up 5 bases and J gave up 0 bases, with 6 bases separating them. Written as DNA, the CDR3 is TGCAGTGCTCAGAAAAGCACAGATACGCAGTATTTT. It specifies CSAQKSTDTQYF.

This clonotype was seen ten or more times. The gene calls are TRBV7-8 and TRBJ2-3, with 8 bases that match TRBD2. V trimming: 1 base; J trimming: 4 bases; junction bases outside the gene matches: 4. Per the germline V gene, CDR1 is SGHVS and CDR2 is FQNEAQ. The CDR3 is 15 residues long. The CDR3 loop is CASSLVPGGADTQYF. Written as DNA, the CDR3 is TGTGCCAGCAGCTTAGTACCGGGAGGGGCAGATACGCAGTATTTT.

The V and J genes are TRBV11-1 and TRBJ2-1, with a tentative D call TRBD1 (5 bases). The ends were cut back, 0 bases at V and 6 bases at J, with 12 bases in the middle. The length of the CDR3 is 15 residues. Looked up from germline, CDR1 is SGHAT and CDR2 is FQDESV (reference sequence). DNA for the CDR3: TGTGCCAGCAGCTTAGCGGCAGGGATGGGCAATGAGCAGTTCTTC. This gives the protein CASSLAAGMGNEQFF.